This TCR beta chain was recovered during a study of vaccination effects on CD4 cells after COVID-19 (dated by TCRdb to about 2022). Notes on the research overall: Two doses of either the BNT162b2 or the mRNA-1273 mRNA SARS-CoV-2 vaccine were administered to participants. SARS-CoV-2 spike-specific CD4+ TCR repertoires from before and after mRNA vaccination were compared in COVID-19 convalescent patients and in infection-naive vaccine recipients. The full study included fewer than eleven COVID-19 convalescent patients and several SARS-CoV-2-naive healthy vaccine recipients. The Oncomine TCR Beta short-read assay on an Illumina iSeq 100 was used to sequence cultures from other donors in the study.

In the ViraFEST assay, PBMC were stimulated with viral peptide pools, and antigen-specific CD4+ T cell clonotypes were then identified by expansion using TCR sequencing. After 10 to 11 days of culture, CD4+ T cells were isolated with the EasySep CD4+ T cell isolation kit. Healthy vaccine recipients had no prior SARS-CoV-2 infection, confirmed by negative nucleocapsid antibodies before and after vaccination. Two million PBMC per well were cultured in IMDM with around 5% human AB serum, 9 to 10 IU/ml IL-2 and gentamicin, plus 10 ug/ml peptides. Half of the culture medium was replaced with fresh IL-2-containing medium on days 3 and 7. Each peptide stimulation condition was cultured in triplicate wells unless otherwise noted. Using Ficoll-Paque Plus gradient centrifugation, PBMC were separated from whole blood and then either used fresh or cryopreserved at -140C. The spike proteins of SARS-CoV-2 and of the common cold coronaviruses HCoV-NL63, HCoV-OC43 and HCoV-229E were spanned by overlapping peptide pools. Genomic DNA was extracted from cultured CD4+ T cells with the QIAamp micro DNA kit.

Taken from the germline V gene (reference sequence), the CDR1 and CDR2 loops are MNHEY and SMNVEV. The junction shows trimming of 5 bases on V and 4 bases on J, plus 13 bases between the germline ends. The CDR3 spans 14 residues, from the cysteine through the phenylalanine. Only the CDR3 part of the read is kept: 42 bases, read in frame from the first base. The library was built by means of the immunoSEQ multiplex PCR assay. TCR beta CDR3 sequencing was performed on DNA from the cultured, isolated CD4+ T cells. In the original analysis: The analysis removed non-productive TCR sequences, trimmed reads to the CDR3 region, and retained only CDR3s that were 7 or more amino acids long. Antigen-specific clonotypes were identified using the MANAFEST web app by comparison of expansion in peptide wells against reference cultures. To count as positive, a clone had to show expansion at FDR<0.05 compared with the reference and with all other wells, an odds ratio above 5, and a frequency above 0.1% in two replicate wells. Clonotypes significantly expanded in SARS-CoV-2 spike wells and in at least one common cold coronavirus spike condition were defined as cross-reactive. Levenshtein distance calculated with the stringdist R package was used to assess CDR3 similarity, and unrooted trees were constructed with ape in R 3.6.1. Drawn from immuneACCESS, this table holds only the in-frame rearrangements with V and J called that TCRdb kept. Clones are partly lost; checked studies trace under half to an unresolved V gene and leave the rest unexplained. Clonal size and the V and J genes are those of that table, whereas D and trimming came from the DNA. The sample yields 77,000 or so clones; about four fifths were counted once. The top ten clones comprise over 9.5% of the sample.

Broad study findings and their caveats: Only a small number of convalescent patients were included, and no early post-infection timepoints were available, which limited the study. Among healthy vaccine recipients, nearly all vaccine-induced clones were SARS-CoV-2 mono-reactive, and just 1 of 255 was cross-reactive with common cold coronaviruses. Clones induced by infection and clones induced by vaccination both contracted markedly at late timepoints after vaccination, which fits with T cell responses waning over time.

About this clone: The antigen this receptor binds is unknown. The record has no base qualities; no much larger clone is one base away.

Sequencing was performed on CD4+ T cells from PBMCs cultured with SARS-CoV-2 spike peptides, taken before COVID-19 vaccination. Taken with the paper, the label for cell subset or site translates to: SARS-CoV-2 spike overlapping peptide pool stimulation. The receptor comes from a human donor who received a COVID-19 vaccine. The chain couples TRBV27 to TRBJ2-3; the D gene is possibly TRBD1, with 6 bases matching. The CDR3 in this case is CASSPRRGSDTQYF. The DNA is as follows: TGTGCCAGCAGTCCTAGAAGGGGGTCAGATACGCAGTATTTT.